The next 2 T cell receptor beta chains were all read from a single sample in a study of blood T cell repertoires in COVID-19. Method: immunoSEQ multiplex PCR; TCRdb's copy keeps in-frame clones and lacks some. The top ten hold roughly 1.8% of the sample, which has some 270,000 clones, just under 90% seen once. Material: PBMCs or T cells enriched from blood (not recorded which). These receptors all stem from an older woman who had recovered from COVID-19.

The J gene is TRBJ2-3, the V gene TRBV9; tentative D call: TRBD1 (6 bases). The CDR3 sequence is 16 residues long. The ends were cut back, 2 bases at V and 1 base at J, with 14 bases in the middle. In germline, CDR1 is SGDLS, CDR2 YYNGEE. CDR3 loop: CASSVQGSWGTDTQYF. The CDR3 coding sequence is TGTGCCAGCAGCGTTCAGGGGTCATGGGGCACAGATACGCAGTATTTT.

The rearrangement links TRBV2 to TRBJ2-5; TRBD2 might be the D (6 bases). The CDR3 extends over 14 amino acids. V was shortened by 6 bases and J by 0 bases, with 11 bases between the two germline ends. Germline V lookup: CDR1 SNHLY, CDR2 FYNNEI. The CDR3 nucleotides read TGTGCCAGCAGGGGAAGGACTAACCAAGAGACCCAGTACTTC. As protein: CASRGRTNQETQYF.